Here is one T cell receptor beta chain with its context. V was clipped by 2 bases and J by 1 base, with 10 bases between them. Germline values: CDR1 SGHAT, CDR2 FQNNGV. This CDR3 region has 15 residues. The table came from immunoSEQ multiplex PCR; TCRdb's copy has only in-frame clones and leaves some out. This table holds some 260,000 clones, less than 95% found once. The data belong to a study of cytomegalovirus exposure and HLA in healthy donors. The clonotype originates from a woman aged 30 to 39 in good health and CMV-seronegative. V and J are TRBV11-2 and TRBJ2-3; D remains unclear. Sequencing was performed on PBMCs. The CDR3 DNA is TGTGCCAGCAGCTTAATAGCAGGCCGCACAGATACGCAGTATTTT. This translates into CASSLIAGRTDTQYF.